The 10 T cell receptor beta chains listed next were all sequenced from one sample in a study of glioma-infiltrating T cells after dendritic cell vaccination. Sequencing used immunoSEQ multiplex PCR; TCRdb keeps in-frame clones, though not all of them. Of over 90,000 clones in the sample, about 85% were seen once. Time point meaning: after dendritic cell vaccination, including at tumor progression/relapse. Sample: blood, taken after dendritic cell vaccination. These receptors all come from a human donor with glioblastoma.

This clone showed up just a few times. This chain joins TRBV6-5 and TRBJ1-2, with TRBD1 identical over 7 bases. The J segment lost 11 bases and the V segment lost 6 bases, leaving 9 bases of the junction unmatched. The CDR3 has 12 amino acids. Germline V CDR1 and CDR2: MNHEY, SVGAGI. CDR3 in DNA: TGTGCCAGCAGCCCGGACAGGATAACGTACACCTTC. Protein sequence: CASSPDRITYTF.

The V and J genes are TRBV30 and TRBJ1-2; 7 bases line up with TRBD1. This CDR3 has 14 residues. V lost 5 bases and J lost 5; bases outside the gene matches: 11. Looked up from germline, CDR1 is GTSNPN and CDR2 is SVGIG (reference sequence). CDR3 protein: CAWDSPGGPYGYTF. CDR3 coding DNA: TGTGCCTGGGATTCCCCAGGGGGTCCTTATGGCTACACCTTC.

The chain has TRBV11-2 and TRBJ2-5, with 16 bases aligning to TRBD2. J gave up 5 bases and V 4 bases, and 7 bases lay outside the gene matches. The germline gives CDR1 SGHAT, CDR2 FQNNGV. This CDR3 region has 17 residues. DNA for the CDR3: TGTGCCAGCAGCTCTGGGACTAGCGGGGGGGCGATTGAGACCCAGTACTTC. It codes for CASSSGTSGGAIETQYF.

This clone occurred a few times. V gene TRBV2 combines with J gene TRBJ2-7, with 11 bases fitting TRBD2. V lost 5 bases, J lost 4 bases, and 7 bases stayed unmatched. The CDR3 runs 15 residues. CDR1 SNHLY and CDR2 FYNNEI come from the germline V gene. The CDR3, as DNA: TGTGCCAGCAGTCTAACGCTAGCGGGAGGTTACGAGCAGTACTTC. Amino acids: CASSLTLAGGYEQYF.

This chain links TRBV6-5 with TRBJ1-2; no reliable D call. This CDR3 has 13 residues. V gave up 5 bases and J gave up 4 bases, with 11 bases separating them. CDR1 MNHEY and CDR2 SVGAGI come from the germline V gene. CDR3 loop: CASSLRALYGYTF. The CDR3 DNA reads TGTGCCAGCAGTCTGAGGGCCCTCTATGGCTACACCTTC.

The chain links TRBV15 to TRBJ1-5, with 8 bases lining up with TRBD1. V trimming: 9 bases; J trimming: 2 bases; junction bases outside the gene matches: 6. Germline V gene sequence: CDR1 LNHNV, CDR2 YYDKDF (reference sequence). The CDR3 extends over 14 amino acids. The CDR3 bases are TGTGCCACACAGGGGGAATGGGGCAATCAGCCCCAGCATTTT. Translation: CATQGEWGNQPQHF.

The CDR3 DNA sequence: TGTGCCATCGGTCGACTAGCGTCCTCCTACGAGCAGTACTTC. Translating it yields CAIGRLASSYEQYF. The chain joins TRBV10-3 to TRBJ2-7; TRBD2 matches 8 bases. Germline CDR1 is ENHRY and CDR2 is SYGVKD. The CDR3 is 14 amino acids. The trim removed 8 bases at V and 0 bases at J, leaving 6 bases unmatched.

This chain joins TRBV19 and TRBJ2-2; 7 bases agree with TRBD1. V gave up 11 bases and J gave up 2 bases; unmatched junction bases: 5. From germline, CDR1 is LNHDA and CDR2 SQIVND (reference sequence). This CDR3 has 13 amino acids. The DNA of the CDR3 is TGTGCCGGACGACAGGGCAACACCGGGGAGCTGTTTTTT. The encoded protein is CAGRQGNTGELFF.

The chain recombines TRBV6-1 with TRBJ2-1, with 7 bases matching TRBD1. The CDR3 is 13 amino acids. Germline V gene sequence: CDR1 MNHNS, CDR2 SASEGT. Trimming at V came to 5 bases and at J to 4 bases, leaving 2 bases not matched to a gene. In DNA, the CDR3 is TGTGCCAGCAGTCTGGGACAGTACAATGAGCAGTTCTTC. This sequence encodes CASSLGQYNEQFF.

The V and J genes are TRBV6-6 and TRBJ1-2; 10 bases map to TRBD1. With 6 bases clipped from V and 1 base from J, the junction kept 8 bases outside the gene matches. This CDR3 is 16 amino acids long. The germline V gene encodes CDR1 MNHNY and CDR2 SVGAGI (reference sequence). CDR3 DNA: TGTGCCAGCAGACGCACCGGGACAGGGGTTAACTATGGCTACACCTTC. This translates into CASRRTGTGVNYGYTF.